The 14 T cell receptor beta chains reported below all come from one sample, sequenced in a study of beta chain features in type 1 diabetes (dated by TCRdb to the late 2010s). Library preparation was by the immunoSEQ multiplex PCR assay. The entire amount of isolated RNA was reverse transcribed using the High Capacity cDNA Reverse Transcription Kit, so the sequenced TCRB transcripts were expressed ones. Sourced from immuneACCESS, this table was stored by TCRdb with only in-frame sequences that have V and J called. A share of the clones is absent; for the studies checked, an unresolved V gene accounts for under half, and the remainder has no known explanation. The sample profile shows about 150,000 clones; 11% of them were found once. In total, the top ten clones hold around 2% of the sample. Sequencing was carried out using central memory CD4+ T cells from blood. The receptors derive from a man younger than 30 in good health.

The chain uses TRBV18 and TRBJ2-1; D is ambiguous. Germline assignment: CDR1 KGHSH and CDR2 LQKENI. The length of the CDR3 is 16 residues. Trimming took off 0 bases at V and 4 bases at J, with 13 bases between the two ends. The CDR3 DNA reads TGTGCCAGCTCACCACCGTTAGGGCAGGAGTACAATGAGCAGTTCTTC. Protein: CASSPPLGQEYNEQFF.

In regard to this clone: Relative to the germline gene, one junction end is altered; a read error may explain this. The rearrangement joins TRBV11-2 to TRBJ2-5; TRBD2 aligns across 8 bases. Per germline, CDR1 SGHAT and CDR2 FQNNGV. This CDR3 comprises 13 residues. The CDR3 DNA reads TGTGCCAGCAGCTTAGATCGTGCGGGAGGTCCCGACTTC. Translating it yields CASSLDRAGGPDF.

This clone occurred a few times. The genes are TRBV28 and TRBJ2-5, with D possibly being TRBD1 (6 bases). Germline lookup yields CDR1 MDHEN and CDR2 SYDVKM. Trimming shortened V by 5 bases and J by 2 bases, and 18 bases separated the two germline ends. This CDR3 is 16 amino acids long. This chain's CDR3 is CASSPTGYRGQETQYF. Here the CDR3 DNA reads TGTGCCAGCAGTCCAACAGGGTATCGGGGACAAGAGACCCAGTACTTC.

The rearrangement uses TRBV9 and TRBJ1-3; D ambiguous. Germline CDR1 SGDLS, CDR2 YYNGEE. The CDR3 length is 16 residues. V was trimmed by 3 bases and J by 0 bases, leaving 13 bases between them. CDR3 sequence: CASSGDTPISGNTIYF. Written as DNA, the CDR3 is TGTGCCAGCAGCGGTGACACGCCGATCTCTGGAAACACCATATATTTT.

This chain connects TRBV28 to TRBJ2-5, with TRBD2 matching over 9 bases. Per germline, CDR1 MDHEN and CDR2 SYDVKM. V lost 4 bases to trimming and J lost 2 bases; unmatched junction nucleotides: 11. The CDR3 length is 17 residues. In nucleotides, the CDR3 is TGTGCCAGCAGTTCGGTATGGAGCGGGGGGCAACAAGAGACCCAGTACTTC. This translates into CASSSVWSGGQQETQYF.

This clone was seen a handful of times. The V call is TRBV21-1, the J call TRBJ2-6. TRBV21-1 has pseudogene status. The CDR3 extends over 14 amino acids. Written as DNA, the CDR3 is TGTGCCAGCAGCCAAAAGAAGGGGGCCAACGTCCTGACTTTC. Amino acid sequence: CASSQKKGANVLTF.

There are a few counts of this clone. The chain has TRBV28 and TRBJ2-4; D is uncertain. The ends were cut back, 5 bases at V and 5 bases at J, with 10 bases in the middle. This CDR3 region has 13 residues. The V gene's germline CDR1 is MDHEN and CDR2 SYDVKM. The CDR3 region is CASSLADQNIQYF. In DNA form, the CDR3 reads TGTGCCAGCAGTCTGGCCGACCAAAACATTCAGTACTTC.

This clone occurred a few times. The chain employs TRBV29-1 and TRBJ2-1; TRBD2 aligns across 14 bases. CDR1 SQVTM and CDR2 ANQGSEA come from the germline V gene. The CDR3 spans 17 residues. The V segment lost 7 bases and the J segment 2 bases; nucleotides outside the gene matches: 10. CDR3 amino acids: CSAEGLAGAGTYNEQFF. The CDR3 bases are TGCAGCGCCGAGGGACTAGCGGGAGCTGGCACCTACAATGAGCAGTTCTTC.

The CDR3 loop reads CASSISTGTYSYEQYF. The CDR3 DNA follows: TGTGCCAGTAGCATATCAACCGGGACTTATTCCTACGAGCAGTACTTC. The V call is TRBV19, the J call TRBJ2-7; TRBD2 is a possible D gene (6 bases). Between the trimmed V and J ends, which lost 6 bases and 1 base, there was a span of 19 bases. This CDR3 contains 16 residues. Germline CDR1 and CDR2: LNHDA and SQIVND (reference sequence).

This clone was counted a few times. The chain is built from TRBV4-3 and TRBJ1-2; D remains unclear. Germline V gene data show CDR1 as LGHNA and CDR2 as YSLEER. The length of the CDR3 is 16 residues. The germline V and J ends were trimmed by 2 bases and 0 bases, with 13 bases remaining between them. DNA for the CDR3: TGCGCCAGCAGCCAACCCCTCCGGCAGGCTAACTATGGCTACACCTTC. Translated: CASSQPLRQANYGYTF.

The chain combines TRBV28 with TRBJ1-5; TRBD1 is a possible D gene (5 bases). The CDR3 is 16 residues long. Per germline, CDR1 MDHEN and CDR2 SYDVKM. With 0 bases removed from V and 1 base from J, the gap between germline ends came to 10 bases. Written as DNA, the CDR3 is TGTGCCAGCAGTTTATGGAGAGAGGGGAGCAATCAGCCCCAGCATTTT. This encodes CASSLWREGSNQPQHF.

The sample holds a few counts of this clone. The V gene is TRBV6-5, the J gene TRBJ2-4; tentatively, D is TRBD1 (7 bases). CDR3 length: 15 residues. The ends were cut back, 6 bases at V and 0 bases at J, with 12 bases in the middle. The germline gives CDR1 MNHEY, CDR2 SVGAGI. The CDR3 DNA sequence: TGTGCCAGCAGCGCAGGGGGGTTAGCCAAAAACATTCAGTACTTC. Its translation is CASSAGGLAKNIQYF.

V and J are TRBV29-1 and TRBJ1-2; D unresolved. Between the trimmed V and J ends, which lost 2 bases and 3 bases, there was a span of 16 bases. The CDR3 runs 15 residues. Germline V gene lookup returns CDR1 SQVTM and CDR2 ANQGSEA. DNA of the CDR3: TGCAGCGTTGAAAAACGGGCCTCACGGCACTATGGCTACACCTTC. Translating it yields CSVEKRASRHYGYTF.

In its sample, this clone was seen a few times. CDR3 DNA: TGTGCCACCAGCAGAGACGAATGGTACGAGCAGTACTTC. This sequence encodes CATSRDEWYEQYF. The chain carries TRBV15 and TRBJ2-7, with unresolved D. The ends were cut back, 0 bases at V and 4 bases at J, with 7 bases in the middle. Germline loops: CDR1 LNHNV, CDR2 YYDKDF (reference sequence). The CDR3 loop spans 13 amino acids.